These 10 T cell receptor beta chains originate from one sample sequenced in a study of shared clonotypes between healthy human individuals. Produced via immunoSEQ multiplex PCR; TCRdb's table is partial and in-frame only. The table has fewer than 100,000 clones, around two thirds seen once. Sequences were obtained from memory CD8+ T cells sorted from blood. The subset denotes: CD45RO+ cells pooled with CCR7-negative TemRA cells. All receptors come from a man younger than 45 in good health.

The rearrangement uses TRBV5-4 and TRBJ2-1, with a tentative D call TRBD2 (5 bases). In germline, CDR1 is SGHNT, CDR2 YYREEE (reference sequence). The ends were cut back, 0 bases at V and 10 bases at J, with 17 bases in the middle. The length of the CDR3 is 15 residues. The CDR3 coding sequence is TGTGCCAGCAGCTTGGCTGAGCGGTCCCGATCGGAGCAGTTCTTC. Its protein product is CASSLAERSRSEQFF.

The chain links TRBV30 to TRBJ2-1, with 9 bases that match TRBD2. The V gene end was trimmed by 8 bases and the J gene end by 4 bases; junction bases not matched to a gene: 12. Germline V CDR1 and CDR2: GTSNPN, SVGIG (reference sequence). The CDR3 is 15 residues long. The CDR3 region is CAGQLAGRFYNEQFF. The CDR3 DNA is TGTGCCGGTCAGCTAGCGGGACGCTTTTACAATGAGCAGTTCTTC.

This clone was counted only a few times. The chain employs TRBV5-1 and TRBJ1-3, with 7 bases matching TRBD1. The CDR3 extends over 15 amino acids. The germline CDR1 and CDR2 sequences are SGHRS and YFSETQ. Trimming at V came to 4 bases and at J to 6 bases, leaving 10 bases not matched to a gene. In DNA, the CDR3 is TGCGCCAGCAGCCTGGCCGGGACAGCTTCAAACACCATATATTTT. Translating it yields CASSLAGTASNTIYF.

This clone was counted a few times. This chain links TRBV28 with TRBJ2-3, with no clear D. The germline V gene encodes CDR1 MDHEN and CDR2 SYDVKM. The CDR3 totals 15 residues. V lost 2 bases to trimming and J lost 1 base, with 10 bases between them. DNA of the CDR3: TGTGCCAGCAGTTTAAAGTTTATAGGCACAGATACGCAGTATTTT. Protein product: CASSLKFIGTDTQYF.

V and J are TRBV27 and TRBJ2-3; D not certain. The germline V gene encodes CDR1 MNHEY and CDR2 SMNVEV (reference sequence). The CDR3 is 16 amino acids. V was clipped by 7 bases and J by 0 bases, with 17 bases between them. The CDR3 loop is CASTAGRPSSTDTQYF. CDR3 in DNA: TGTGCCAGCACGGCAGGCAGGCCGTCGAGCACAGATACGCAGTATTTT.

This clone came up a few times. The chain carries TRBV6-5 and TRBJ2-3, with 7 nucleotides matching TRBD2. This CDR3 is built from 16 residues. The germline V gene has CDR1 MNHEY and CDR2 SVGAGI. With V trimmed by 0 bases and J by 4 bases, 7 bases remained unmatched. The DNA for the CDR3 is TGTGCCAGCAGTTACTCGGGGGGAGGGGCCTCAGATACGCAGTATTTT. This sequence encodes CASSYSGGGASDTQYF.

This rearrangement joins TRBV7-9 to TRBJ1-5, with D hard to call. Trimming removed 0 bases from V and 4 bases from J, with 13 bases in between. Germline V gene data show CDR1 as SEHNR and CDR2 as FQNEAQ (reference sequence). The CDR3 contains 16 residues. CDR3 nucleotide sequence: TGTGCCAGCAGCTTAGCCAACGAAGGAGGAAATCAGCCCCAGCATTTT. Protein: CASSLANEGGNQPQHF.

Here the CDR3 DNA reads TGTGCCAGCAATGTTGACAGCCCGACCTACAATGAGCAGTTCTTC. Its protein product is CASNVDSPTYNEQFF. The V gene is TRBV5-4, the J gene TRBJ2-1, with D perhaps TRBD1 (5 bases). The CDR3 runs 15 residues. Trimming pared 6 bases from V and 2 bases from J, leaving 15 bases between. The V gene's germline CDR1 is SGHNT and CDR2 YYREEE (reference sequence).

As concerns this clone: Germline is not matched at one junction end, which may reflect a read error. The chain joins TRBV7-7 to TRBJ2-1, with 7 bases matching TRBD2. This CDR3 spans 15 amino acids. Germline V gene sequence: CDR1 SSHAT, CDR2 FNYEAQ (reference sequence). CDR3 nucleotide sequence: TGTGCTAGCAGCTCGGGGGGAGGAGTTAACAATGAGCAGTTCTTC. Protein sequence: CASSSGGGVNNEQFF.

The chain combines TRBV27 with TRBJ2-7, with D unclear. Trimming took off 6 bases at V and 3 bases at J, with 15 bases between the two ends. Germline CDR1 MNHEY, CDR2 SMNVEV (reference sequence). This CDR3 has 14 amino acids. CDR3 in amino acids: CASSLISLLYEQYF. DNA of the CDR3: TGTGCCAGCAGCCTAATCTCACTCCTCTACGAGCAGTACTTC.